This note documents a single T cell receptor beta chain sequence. Method: immunoSEQ multiplex PCR; TCRdb's copy keeps in-frame clones and lacks some. Here the sample spans roughly 340,000 clones, about nine tenths being singletons. The data are from a study of blood T cell repertoires in COVID-19. As for the study in general: Nucleic acid was either cDNA or gDNA, and it came from T cells, B-cell-depleted T cells, or PBMCs.

Germline lookup yields CDR1 MNHNY and CDR2 SVGAGI (reference sequence). The CDR3 has 14 amino acids. V gave up 6 bases and J gave up 4 bases; unmatched junction bases: 6. This clonotype originated in a woman in her 70s with COVID-19, enrolled during active disease. Source material: peripheral blood. The chain couples TRBV6-6 to TRBJ2-7, with 10 bases aligning to TRBD2. The CDR3 region is CASRRLAGLYEQYF. DNA for the CDR3: TGTGCCAGCAGACGACTAGCGGGCCTTTACGAGCAGTACTTC.